This T cell receptor beta chain is from a study of beta chain features in type 1 diabetes. Study-level information: Analysis included 95 million to 140 million sorted cells drawn from all samples.

Reverse transcription of all isolated RNA meant that expressed TCRB transcripts were sequenced. Libraries were prepared by immunoSEQ multiplex PCR; TCRdb keeps only in-frame clonotypes and omits some of them. The repertoire includes hundreds of thousands of clones, around 16% of them detected once, and roughly 0.098% sits in the top ten. Findings of the study overall: TCRB CDR3s were moderately but significantly shorter in Type 1 diabetes patients in all four CD4+ subsets.

The CDR3 spans 17 residues. Germline V gene data show CDR1 as LGHNA and CDR2 as YSLEER. The germline V and J ends were trimmed by 0 bases and 4 bases, with 16 bases remaining between them. Concerning this clone: What it binds is not known.

Donors contributed one heparinised blood draw apiece, averaging about 110 mL. This rearrangement joins TRBV4-3 to TRBJ2-1; weak D call: TRBD2 (6 bases). The TCR sequence derives from a man aged 18-30 years in good health. The specimen was naive CD4+ T cells from blood. The DNA of the CDR3 is TGCGCCAGCAGCCAAGATCCAGGGACTCCAATGTACAATGAGCAGTTCTTC. Translated, it gives CASSQDPGTPMYNEQFF.